The 23 T cell receptor beta chains given below trace back to one sample, sequenced in a study of shared clonotypes between healthy human individuals. TCRdb keeps only in-frame clones here, not all; method: immunoSEQ multiplex PCR. The sample yields approximately 2.4 million clones, approximately 96% seen once. The material sequenced was naive CD4+ T cells sorted from blood. Subset indicated: CD45RA+ positively selected. These receptor sequences come from a man in his late teens or twenties in good health.

The CDR3 DNA follows: TGTGCCTGGAGTTCCCCTTCTCCTGGGCACATTCAGTACTTC. Translated, it gives CAWSSPSPGHIQYF. The chain recombines TRBV30 with TRBJ2-4; D unresolved. The CDR3 sequence is 14 residues long. Germline V CDR1 and CDR2: GTSNPN, SVGIG (reference sequence). The V end was cut by 2 bases, the J end by 8 bases, with 16 bases between.

The chain links TRBV18 to TRBJ2-7; tentative D call: TRBD1 (5 bases). The V and J ends lost 5 bases and 5 bases respectively, with 16 bases between them. The V gene's germline CDR1 is KGHSH and CDR2 LQKENI. The CDR3 runs to 14 residues. DNA of the CDR3: TGTGCCAGCTCATCGCAGGGTGTTATCAACGAGCAGTACTTC. Amino acid sequence: CASSSQGVINEQYF.

This chain uses TRBV27 with TRBJ2-1; the D call may be TRBD1 or TRBD2 (6 bases each). CDR1 and CDR2 from the germline V gene are MNHEY and SMNVEV (reference sequence). The CDR3 has 14 residues. The ends were cut back, 5 bases at V and 6 bases at J, with 14 bases in the middle. The CDR3 region has the DNA TGTGCCAGCAGTAGGGGGGCCTTTATCAATGAGCAGTTCTTC. Residues: CASSRGAFINEQFF.

This clone was observed once. This sequence joins TRBV2 and TRBJ1-2; TRBD1 aligns across 8 bases. CDR3 length equals 15 residues. J lost 4 bases, V lost 3 bases, and 7 bases had no gene match. Germline values: CDR1 SNHLY, CDR2 FYNNEI. In nucleotides, the CDR3 is TGTGCCAGCAGTGACCAGGGACAGGCTTTCTATGGCTACACCTTC. Amino acids: CASSDQGQAFYGYTF.

The gene calls are TRBV2 and TRBJ1-4, with D unresolved. V shed 3 bases and J shed 8 bases, with 10 bases lying between them. Germline V lookup: CDR1 SNHLY, CDR2 FYNNEI. The CDR3 covers 13 residues. This CDR3 is CASSDGSGEKLFF. CDR3 DNA sequence: TGTGCCAGCAGTGACGGGAGTGGGGAAAAACTGTTTTTT.

DNA of the CDR3: TGCGCCAGCAGCCAAGACCACAGCAATCAGCCCCAGCATTTT. Encoded protein: CASSQDHSNQPQHF. The chain has TRBV4-3 and TRBJ1-5; D gene uncertain. There are 14 residues in the CDR3. CDR1 and CDR2 from the germline V gene are LGHNA and YSLEER. Trimming pared 0 bases from V and 1 base from J, leaving 4 bases between.

The sample holds a few counts of this clone. The same CDR3 arises from other DNA sequences in this sample as well. This rearrangement joins TRBV5-1 to TRBJ1-1; D remains unclear. Germline V gene lookup returns CDR1 SGHRS and CDR2 YFSETQ. Trimming pared 0 bases from V and 6 bases from J, leaving 6 bases between. The CDR3 loop spans 12 amino acids. CDR3 loop: CASSLDRSEAFF. DNA of the CDR3: TGCGCCAGCAGCTTGGACAGATCTGAAGCTTTCTTT.

About this clone itself: Other DNA sequences in the same sample also yield this CDR3. The CDR3 DNA reads TGTGCCTGGAGTGTATCAGGCAATGAGCAGTTCTTC. Its translation is CAWSVSGNEQFF. The chain joins TRBV30 to TRBJ2-1; D not resolved. Between the trimmed V and J ends, which lost 0 bases and 6 bases, there was a span of 6 bases. The CDR3 length is 12 residues. The germline V gene encodes CDR1 GTSNPN and CDR2 SVGIG (reference sequence).

V is TRBV2 and J is TRBJ2-1, with D maybe TRBD2 (5 bases). Trimming took off 2 bases at V and 0 bases at J, with 8 bases between the two ends. The V gene's germline CDR1 is SNHLY and CDR2 FYNNEI. This CDR3 contains 15 residues. The CDR3 sequence: CASSERESSYNEQFF. The DNA of the CDR3 is TGTGCCAGCAGTGAAAGGGAGAGCTCCTACAATGAGCAGTTCTTC.

Worth noting for this clone: Other DNA sequences from this sample encode an identical CDR3 as well. The chain joins TRBV28 to TRBJ2-1; 12 positions match TRBD2. The CDR3 length is 15 residues. The V gene's germline CDR1 is MDHEN and CDR2 SYDVKM. V lost 6 bases and J lost 4; bases outside the gene matches: 4. The CDR3 DNA is TGTGCCAGCAGCCCTAGCGGGGGGGCGTACAATGAGCAGTTCTTC. It specifies CASSPSGGAYNEQFF.

The chain combines TRBV2 with TRBJ1-2, with a weak D call TRBD1 (5 bases). V lost 1 base to trimming and J lost 7 bases, with 16 bases between them. The germline V gene encodes CDR1 SNHLY and CDR2 FYNNEI. The CDR3 consists of 15 residues. This chain's CDR3 is CASSEGGPPGRGYTF. CDR3 DNA sequence: TGTGCCAGCAGTGAAGGGGGACCTCCTGGACGTGGCTACACCTTC.

This sequence joins TRBV12-5 and TRBJ2-7; 10 bases are a match to TRBD2. The CDR3 covers 15 residues. The ends lost 4 bases at V and 3 bases at J; junction bases unmatched: 6. CDR1 is LGHNT and CDR2 is FRNRAP in the germline V gene. The CDR3 sequence: CASGSGAGGDYEQYF. The CDR3, as DNA: TGTGCTAGTGGTTCTGGAGCGGGAGGGGACTACGAGCAGTACTTC.

CDR3 amino acids: CSARAINIQYF. The CDR3 DNA reads as TGCAGTGCTAGAGCGATAAACATTCAGTACTTC. The chain joins TRBV20-1 to TRBJ2-4; D not certain. Deletions cut 1 base from V and 6 bases from J, with 4 bases between. This CDR3 is 11 amino acids long. Germline loops: CDR1 DFQATT, CDR2 SNEGSKA (reference sequence).

The chain links TRBV2 to TRBJ1-1; tentative D call: TRBD1 (6 bases). CDR3 size: 14 residues. V shed 10 bases and J shed 0 bases, with 15 bases lying between them. Germline-derived CDR1 and CDR2 are SNHLY and FYNNEI. Here the CDR3 reads CATNTQGLNTEAFF. CDR3 DNA: TGTGCCACCAATACACAGGGACTGAACACTGAAGCTTTCTTT.

The V gene is TRBV12-2, the J gene TRBJ1-3; TRBD1 was called by the table and not checked on the DNA. TRBV12-2 is marked as a pseudogene. The CDR3 length is 17 residues. CDR3 amino acids: CASRSLRTGLPRNTIYF. In DNA form, the CDR3 reads TGTGCAAGTCGCTCCTTAAGGACAGGGCTTCCGAGAAACACCATATATTTT.

The chain combines TRBV11-3 with TRBJ2-7; unclear D gene. CDR3 length: 15 residues. Deletions cut 4 bases from V and 4 bases from J, with 17 bases between. From germline, CDR1 is SGHNT and CDR2 YENEEA. The CDR3 DNA follows: TGTGCCAGCAGCTACCACTCTACTGGAACTTACGAGCAGTACTTC. It translates to CASSYHSTGTYEQYF. Supplemented by reference TRBV11-3 and TRBJ2-7, the full variable domain reads EAGVVQSPRYKIIEKKQPVAFWCNPISGHNTLYWYLQNLGQGPELLIRYENEEAVDDSQLPKDRFSAERLKGVDSTLKIQPAELGDSAVYLCASSYHSTGTYEQYFGPGTRLTVT.

The chain links TRBV2 to TRBJ1-4; D may be TRBD1 (5 bases). V lost 7 bases and J 2 bases, leaving 11 bases between the germline ends. CDR3 size: 14 residues. Germline assignment: CDR1 SNHLY and CDR2 FYNNEI. CDR3 sequence (DNA): TGTGCCAGCACTCCGACAGAGACTAATGAAAAACTGTTTTTT. Translating it yields CASTPTETNEKLFF.

This rearrangement joins TRBV5-4 to TRBJ2-2; the match to TRBD1 covers 10 bases. The CDR3 has 17 amino acids. Looked up from germline, CDR1 is SGHNT and CDR2 is YYREEE (reference sequence). V lost 6 bases to trimming and J lost 3 bases; unmatched junction nucleotides: 11. The CDR3 nucleotides read TGTGCCAGCACCACAGACAGGGGGCGATTGGACACCGGGGAGCTGTTTTTT. Translation: CASTTDRGRLDTGELFF.

As concerns this clone: The junction departs from germline at one end; a sequencing error may be responsible. This sequence joins TRBV28 and TRBJ2-7, with TRBD2 matching 10 bases. The V gene's germline CDR1 is MDHEN and CDR2 SYDVKM. This CDR3 region has 11 residues. This chain's CDR3 is CASSGQGLAFF. CDR3 nucleotide sequence: TGTGCCAGCAGTGGCCAGGGACTAGCGTTCTTC.

The rearrangement uses TRBV29-1 and TRBJ2-7; 9 bases fit TRBD2. CDR3 length equals 13 residues. Germline lookup yields CDR1 SQVTM and CDR2 ANQGSEA. With 6 bases clipped from V and 2 bases from J, the junction kept 5 bases outside the gene matches. The chain's CDR3 is CSVREREAYEQYF. The DNA of the CDR3 is TGCAGCGTGAGGGAGCGGGAGGCCTACGAGCAGTACTTC.

The gene calls are TRBV5-1 and TRBJ2-7; 8 bases map to TRBD2. The CDR3 is 15 residues long. With 0 bases clipped from V and 3 bases from J, the junction kept 5 bases outside the gene matches. Germline values: CDR1 SGHRS, CDR2 YFSETQ. CDR3 protein: CASSLVAGGNYEQYF. The DNA for the CDR3 is TGCGCCAGCAGCTTGGTGGCGGGGGGAAACTACGAGCAGTACTTC.

V and J are TRBV4-1 and TRBJ2-1; no reliable D call. The CDR3 sequence is 15 residues long. Germline V gives CDR1 MGHRA, CDR2 YSYEKL. V lost 4 bases and J 5 bases, leaving 15 bases between the germline ends. The CDR3 loop reads CASSRRGLPDNEQFF. The CDR3 DNA reads as TGCGCCAGCAGCCGGCGAGGCCTCCCGGACAATGAGCAGTTCTTC.

V usage is TRBV19 and J usage is TRBJ1-5, with 7 bases that match TRBD1. Germline V lookup: CDR1 LNHDA, CDR2 SQIVND (reference sequence). V shed 3 bases and J 3 bases; nucleotides not matched to a gene: 8. The CDR3 has 16 residues. CDR3 residues: CASSIRWTGNNQPQHF. CDR3 in DNA: TGTGCCAGTAGTATTCGATGGACAGGCAACAATCAGCCCCAGCATTTT.